The clone carrying this T cell receptor beta chain was observed a few times. Trimming at V came to 2 bases and at J to 0 bases, leaving 7 bases not matched to a gene. Germline CDR1 SGHTA, CDR2 FQGTGA. CDR3 length: 17 amino acids. This sample was taken from a study of blood T cells in healthy people across ages. Through a sample-barcoded 5' primer and a J-beta primer mix, a second PCR was run for about 7 to 12 cycles. Every single cDNA molecule received a tag from a template-switch adaptor with 12 random nucleotides. A single record per CDR3 protein comes from TCRdb applying MiXCR to the 5' RACE reads. The sample lists roughly 500,000 distinct CDR3 sequences; about 25% were seen once. These data were also filed under a second study, of T cells of mothers and their children.

The specimen sequenced was blood. This TCR was recovered from a boy aged 5-17 years in good health. The V gene is TRBV7-3, the J gene TRBJ2-1, with 7 positions matching TRBD1. The chain's CDR3 is CASSLEGTESSYNEQFF. CDR3 DNA sequence: TGTGCCAGCAGCTTAGAGGGGACAGAGAGCTCCTACAATGAGCAGTTCTTC.